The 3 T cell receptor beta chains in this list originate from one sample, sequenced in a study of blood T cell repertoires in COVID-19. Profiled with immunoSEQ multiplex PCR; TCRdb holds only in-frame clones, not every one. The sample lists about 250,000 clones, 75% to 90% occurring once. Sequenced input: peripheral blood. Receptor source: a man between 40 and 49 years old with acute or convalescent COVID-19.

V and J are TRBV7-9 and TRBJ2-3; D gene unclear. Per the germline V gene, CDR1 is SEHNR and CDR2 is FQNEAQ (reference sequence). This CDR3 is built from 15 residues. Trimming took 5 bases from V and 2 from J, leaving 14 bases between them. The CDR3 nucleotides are TGTGCCAGCAGCCGTCGACTCGAAAACACAGATACGCAGTATTTT. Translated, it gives CASSRRLENTDTQYF.

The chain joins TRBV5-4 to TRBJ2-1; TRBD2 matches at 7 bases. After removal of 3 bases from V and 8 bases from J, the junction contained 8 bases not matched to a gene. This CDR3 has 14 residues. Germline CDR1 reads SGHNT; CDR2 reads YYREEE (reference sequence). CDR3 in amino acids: CASSSPGTTDEQFF. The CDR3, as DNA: TGTGCCAGCAGCTCACCCGGGACTACGGATGAGCAGTTCTTC. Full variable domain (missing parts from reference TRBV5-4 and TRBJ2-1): ETGVTQSPTHLIKTRGQQVTLRCSSQSGHNTVSWYQQALGQGPQFIFQYYREEENGRGNFPPRFSGLQFPNYSSELNVNALELDDSALYLCASSSPGTTDEQFFGPGTRLTVL.

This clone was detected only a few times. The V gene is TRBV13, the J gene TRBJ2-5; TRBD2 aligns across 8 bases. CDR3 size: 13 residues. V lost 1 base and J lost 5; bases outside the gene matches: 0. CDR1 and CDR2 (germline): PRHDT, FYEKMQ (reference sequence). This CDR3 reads CASSLERGETQYF. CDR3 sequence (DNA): TGTGCCAGCAGCTTAGAGCGGGGGGAGACCCAGTACTTC.